These T cell receptor beta chains were read from a single sample in a study of shared clonotypes between healthy human individuals. Sequenced by immunoSEQ multiplex PCR; TCRdb stores in-frame clones only, minus some. The sample contains approximately 1,500,000 clones, 95% to 99% of which appear only once. Material: naive CD4+ T cells sorted from blood. The source of these receptors is a man aged 25-45 years in good health. Both conserved end residues are part of each CDR3. D genes are given only for firm matches. Only some rows state a clone size, as once, few, many or a class for expanded clones.

J gene: TRBJ2-6; clone size: -; V gene: TRBV4-3; D gene: TRBD2; CDR3 DNA: TGCGCCAGCAGCCAAGATTCTAGCGGGGGGTCTGGGGCCAACGTCCTGACTTTC; CDR3 protein: CASSQDSSGGSGANVLTF
J gene: TRBJ2-1; clone size: -; V gene: TRBV5-8; D gene: -; CDR3 DNA: TGTGCCAGCAGCTTACGGGGTTGGTATTGGAATGAGCAGTTCTTC; CDR3 protein: CASSLRGWYWNEQFF
J gene: TRBJ2-1; clone size: -; V gene: TRBV19; D gene: TRBD2; CDR3 DNA: TGTGCCAGTAGTTCTCGACTAGCGCTATACAATGAGCAGTTCTTC; CDR3 protein: CASSSRLALYNEQFF
J gene: TRBJ2-7; clone size: -; V gene: TRBV6-6; D gene: -; CDR3 DNA: TGTGCCAGCAGCACGGGCCGTCACGAGCAGTACTTC; CDR3 protein: CASSTGRHEQYF
J gene: TRBJ1-5; clone size: -; V gene: TRBV19; D gene: -; CDR3 DNA: TGTGCCAGTAGTATGATGTATAGCAATCAGCCCCAGCATTTT; CDR3 protein: CASSMMYSNQPQHF
J gene: TRBJ2-1; clone size: -; V gene: TRBV7-2; D gene: -; CDR3 DNA: TGTGCCAGCAGCTTAGGTTCATACAATGAGCAGTTCTTC; CDR3 protein: CASSLGSYNEQFF
J gene: TRBJ2-7; clone size: once; V gene: TRBV7-6; D gene: TRBD1; CDR3 DNA: TGTGCCAGCAGCTCTCGACAGGGGAGGTCCTACGAGCAGTACTTC; CDR3 protein: CASSSRQGRSYEQYF
J gene: TRBJ2-7; clone size: -; V gene: TRBV20-1; D gene: -; CDR3 DNA: TGCAGTGTTGCGGAGCTCTACGAGCAGTACTTC; CDR3 protein: CSVAELYEQYF
J gene: TRBJ2-4; clone size: -; V gene: TRBV4-1; D gene: -; CDR3 DNA: TGCGCCAGCAGCCCAGACCCGGGGAGGCACAACATTCAGTACTTC; CDR3 protein: CASSPDPGRHNIQYF
J gene: TRBJ1-5; clone size: -; V gene: TRBV14; D gene: -; CDR3 DNA: TGTGCCAGCAGCCAAGATCTAAATCAGCCCCAGCATTTT; CDR3 protein: CASSQDLNQPQHF
J gene: TRBJ1-4; clone size: -; V gene: TRBV2; D gene: -; CDR3 DNA: TGTGCCAGCAGAAAGGCCTCAACAACTAATGAAAAACTGTTTTTT; CDR3 protein: CASRKASTTNEKLFF
J gene: TRBJ1-2; clone size: once; V gene: TRBV5-1; D gene: TRBD1; CDR3 DNA: TGCGCCAGCAGCTTACGGACAGGGCGCTATGGCTACACCTTC; CDR3 protein: CASSLRTGRYGYTF
J gene: TRBJ1-2; clone size: -; V gene: TRBV5-4; D gene: TRBD1; CDR3 DNA: TGTGCCTTCTCTCCTACCGGGACAGGGGGCTATGGCTACACCTTC; CDR3 protein: CAFSPTGTGGYGYTF
J gene: TRBJ2-5; clone size: -; V gene: TRBV19; D gene: -; CDR3 DNA: TGTGCCAGTAGTATAGATCGACTGGCCAAAGAGACCCAGTACTTC; CDR3 protein: CASSIDRLAKETQYF
J gene: TRBJ2-5; clone size: -; V gene: TRBV5-5; D gene: -; CDR3 DNA: TGTGCCAGCAGCTTGGCAGGGACTGAGACCCAGTACTTC; CDR3 protein: CASSLAGTETQYF
J gene: TRBJ2-3; clone size: once; V gene: TRBV5-1; D gene: TRBD2; CDR3 DNA: TGCGCCAGCAGCTTAGACAGGGGGACTAGCGGGAGATGGGCCACAGATACGCAGTATTTT; CDR3 protein: CASSLDRGTSGRWATDTQYF
J gene: TRBJ2-1; clone size: -; V gene: TRBV27; D gene: -; CDR3 DNA: TGTGCCAGCAGATTTGCGGGACAGTGGGCGGCTAGGCAATACAATGAGCAGTTCTTC; CDR3 protein: CASRFAGQWAARQYNEQFF
J gene: TRBJ2-5; clone size: -; V gene: TRBV30; D gene: -; CDR3 DNA: TGTGCCTGGGGGCTAGCGCGACTCGTGGGGACCCAGTACTTC; CDR3 protein: CAWGLARLVGTQYF
J gene: TRBJ1-4; clone size: -; V gene: TRBV5-4; D gene: -; CDR3 DNA: TGTGCCAGCAGCTTAAGTTCCTCTTCGGGGGAAAAACTGTTTTTT; CDR3 protein: CASSLSSSSGEKLFF
J gene: TRBJ2-7; clone size: -; V gene: TRBV7-8; D gene: -; CDR3 DNA: TGTGCCAGCGCGGTCGGGAGACACTACGAGCAGTACTTC; CDR3 protein: CASAVGRHYEQYF
J gene: TRBJ2-7; clone size: -; V gene: TRBV5-5; D gene: -; CDR3 DNA: TGTGCCAGCAGCGCGGGACAGAGGTCCTACGAGCAGTACTTC; CDR3 protein: CASSAGQRSYEQYF
J gene: TRBJ1-1; clone size: -; V gene: TRBV7-2; D gene: -; CDR3 DNA: TGTGCCAGCAGCTCGCCTTACACTGAAGCTTTCTTT; CDR3 protein: CASSSPYTEAFF
J gene: TRBJ2-1; clone size: -; V gene: TRBV5-6; D gene: TRBD1; CDR3 DNA: TGTGCCAGCATCCACAGGGGCAGGGCAAGCTCCTACAATGAGCAGTTCTTC; CDR3 protein: CASIHRGRASSYNEQFF
J gene: TRBJ1-5; clone size: -; V gene: TRBV9; D gene: -; CDR3 DNA: TGTGCCAGCAGCGTAGCAGAGAATCAGCCCCAGCATTTT; CDR3 protein: CASSVAENQPQHF
J gene: TRBJ2-7; clone size: -; V gene: TRBV2; D gene: -; CDR3 DNA: TGTGCCAGCGGACTAACCAACTCCTACGAGCAGTACTTC; CDR3 protein: CASGLTNSYEQYF
J gene: TRBJ2-7; clone size: -; V gene: TRBV6-1; D gene: TRBD1; CDR3 DNA: TGTGCCAGCAGTGAAGCGCAGGACAGGGGGCGGGCTAGCGTCTACGAGCAGTACTTC; CDR3 protein: CASSEAQDRGRASVYEQYF
J gene: TRBJ1-5; clone size: -; V gene: TRBV7-8; D gene: -; CDR3 DNA: TGTGCCAGCAGCTTGGCTGTCGGTAGTGATCAGCCCCAGCATTTT; CDR3 protein: CASSLAVGSDQPQHF
J gene: TRBJ2-3; clone size: -; V gene: TRBV6-6; D gene: TRBD2; CDR3 DNA: TGTGCCAGCAGCCCGGGACTAGGTCCTCTGTATTTT; CDR3 protein: CASSPGLGPLYF
J gene: TRBJ1-5; clone size: once; V gene: TRBV28; D gene: TRBD1; CDR3 DNA: TGTGCCGTCGGGACAGCAAATCAGCCCCAGCATTTT; CDR3 protein: CAVGTANQPQHF
J gene: TRBJ1-1; clone size: -; V gene: TRBV29-1; D gene: -; CDR3 DNA: TGCAGCGTTGGTCGAACGAACATGAACACTGAAGCTTTCTTT; CDR3 protein: CSVGRTNMNTEAFF